The 32 T cell receptor beta chains listed next were all sequenced from one sample in a study of blood T cell repertoires in COVID-19 (dated by TCRdb to the early 2020s). Libraries came from the immunoSEQ multiplex PCR assay. TCRdb stores this immuneACCESS table with in-frame sequences only. Part of the clones is absent; in the studies checked, under half of the shortfall reflects unresolved V genes, and no reason is known for the rest. The table for this sample lists tens of thousands of clones; more than 70% of them were counted only once. The ten largest clones add up to 6.9% of the sample. The sample was peripheral blood. These receptors were collected from a man in his 60s with active or convalescent COVID-19.

This clone was found once. The rearrangement uses TRBV19 and TRBJ2-7; 10 nucleotides line up with TRBD2. The CDR3 spans 17 residues. With V trimmed by 4 bases and J by 2 bases, 11 bases remained unmatched. The V gene's germline CDR1 is LNHDA and CDR2 SQIVND (reference sequence). CDR3 sequence: CASSTSRASGSPYEQYF. The CDR3 region has the DNA TGTGCCAGTAGTACCTCCAGAGCTAGCGGGAGTCCCTACGAGCAGTACTTC.

This chain joins TRBV29-1 and TRBJ2-2, with 7 nucleotides matching TRBD1. This CDR3 comprises 15 residues. CDR1 SQVTM and CDR2 ANQGSEA come from the germline V gene. J lost 6 bases, V lost 7 bases, and 14 bases had no gene match. The DNA of the CDR3 is TGCAGCGGTACCCGGGACAGTTCTTATCCCGGGGAGCTGTTTTTT. Its translation: CSGTRDSSYPGELFF.

CDR3 nucleotide sequence: TGTGCCAGCAGTTACTCGGGCACGCAGTACTTC. It translates to CASSYSGTQYF. The chain links TRBV6-5 to TRBJ2-7, with D hard to call. Germline CDR1 reads MNHEY; CDR2 reads SVGAGI. The CDR3 covers 11 residues. Trimming cost V 0 bases and J 9 bases, with 6 bases left between them.

This chain links TRBV6-5 with TRBJ1-6, with 10 bases aligning to TRBD1. In germline, CDR1 is MNHEY, CDR2 SVGAGI. The trim removed 6 bases at V and 10 bases at J, leaving 9 bases unmatched. This CDR3 contains 15 residues. As DNA, the CDR3 is TGTGCCAGCAGGGGGTGGACAGGGGGTCGGTCACCCCTCCACTTT. This translates into CASRGWTGGRSPLHF.

The CDR3 is CASSAAGFSGANVLTF. The CDR3 DNA is TGTGCCAGCAGTGCCGCAGGGTTCTCTGGGGCCAACGTCCTGACTTTC. The chain combines TRBV25-1 with TRBJ2-6; possibly TRBD1 for D (5 bases). CDR1 and CDR2 from the germline V gene are MGHDK and SYGVNS. The CDR3 sequence is 16 residues long. Trimming took 4 bases from V and 0 from J, leaving 10 bases between them.

The chain links TRBV2 to TRBJ2-2; no clear D. Germline V gene sequence: CDR1 SNHLY, CDR2 FYNNEI. CDR3 size: 14 residues. V was shortened by 8 bases and J by 1 base, with 11 bases between the two germline ends. The CDR3 sequence is CASRSTVNTGELFF. Here the CDR3 DNA reads TGTGCCAGCCGAAGTACAGTGAACACCGGGGAGCTGTTTTTT.

This chain joins TRBV12-3 or TRBV12-4 and TRBJ1-1; D gene uncertain. Deletions cut 5 bases from V and 1 base from J, with 8 bases between. The CDR3 loop spans 13 amino acids. The CDR3 DNA reads TGTGCCAGCAGTACCCGACAGAACACTGAAGCTTTCTTT. This gives the protein CASSTRQNTEAFF.

This rearrangement joins TRBV7-9 to TRBJ2-7; tentative D call: TRBD1 (5 bases). The V end was cut by 1 base, the J end by 7 bases, with 23 bases between. CDR1 SEHNR and CDR2 FQNEAQ come from the germline V gene (reference sequence). The CDR3 spans 17 residues. The CDR3 bases are TGTGCCAGCAGCTTAGGATTCGGCAGGGCCCTCCCGAGGGAGCAGTACTTC. Protein: CASSLGFGRALPREQYF.

This chain uses TRBV24-1 with TRBJ2-7; 10 bases are shared with TRBD1. This CDR3 has 14 amino acids. Germline V gives CDR1 KGHDR, CDR2 SFDVKD. V dropped 7 bases and J dropped 4; count of bases not matched to a gene: 6. For the CDR3, the DNA is TGTGCCACCAGCCCAGGGACAGGGGCATACGAGCAGTACTTC. It codes for CATSPGTGAYEQYF.

The V gene is TRBV6-5, the J gene TRBJ1-6; 7 positions agree with TRBD1. Germline values: CDR1 MNHEY, CDR2 SVGAGI. The CDR3 totals 14 residues. Trimming at V came to 4 bases and at J to 6 bases, leaving 3 bases not matched to a gene. The CDR3 coding sequence is TGTGCCAGCAGTTTTGCAGGGGGTAATTCACCCCTCCACTTT. It is translated as CASSFAGGNSPLHF.

The chain is built from TRBV6-5 and TRBJ1-2; the D is unclear. V lost 8 bases, J lost 2 bases, and 12 bases lay in between. CDR1 is MNHEY, CDR2 SVGAGI, per germline. This CDR3 contains 13 residues. The CDR3 coding sequence is TGTGCCAGCTCGAACAGTCTCAACTATGGCTACACCTTC. This translates into CASSNSLNYGYTF.

The chain employs TRBV3-1 (or the pseudogene TRBV3-2) and TRBJ1-2; D gene unclear. Between the trimmed V and J ends, which lost 0 bases and 4 bases, there was a span of 12 bases. Per the germline V gene, CDR1 is LGHDT and CDR2 is YNNKEL (reference sequence). The CDR3 covers 15 residues. The CDR3 reads CASSQEPGEAYGYTF. CDR3 DNA sequence: TGTGCCAGCAGCCAAGAGCCCGGAGAAGCCTATGGCTACACCTTC.

This clone was counted a few times. The chain combines TRBV5-5 with TRBJ2-7, with D perhaps matching TRBD1 (6 bases). The germline gives CDR1 SGHKS, CDR2 YYEKEE (reference sequence). Trimming stripped 4 bases from V and 7 bases from J, with 15 bases between. The CDR3 covers 13 residues. The chain's CDR3 is CASSQDSLAEQYF. For the CDR3, the DNA is TGTGCCAGCAGCCAGGACAGCCTGGCGGAGCAGTACTTC.

This sequence joins TRBV7-3 and TRBJ1-3; D is unclear. The CDR3 totals 13 residues. Germline CDR1 is SGHTA and CDR2 is FQGTGA. V was trimmed by 5 bases and J by 4 bases, leaving 9 bases between them. The DNA of the CDR3 is TGTGCCAGCAGCCCACCGGGGGGAAACACCATATATTTT. Translating gives CASSPPGGNTIYF.

The chain recombines TRBV4-2 with TRBJ1-1; 12 bases are a match to TRBD1. Germline CDR1 LGHNA, CDR2 YNFKEQ. Trimming took 4 bases from V and 9 from J; bases not matched to a gene: 15. The CDR3 covers 17 residues. This CDR3 reads CASSPNLGGTGGFQAFF. The CDR3 DNA reads as TGTGCCAGCAGCCCCAACCTGGGTGGGACAGGGGGCTTCCAAGCTTTCTTT.

The chain links TRBV24-1 to TRBJ1-2; 9 bases map to TRBD1. V gave up 4 bases and J gave up 5 bases; unmatched junction bases: 10. Germline values: CDR1 KGHDR, CDR2 SFDVKD. The CDR3 is made up of 16 amino acids. This CDR3 is CATSDAGDRAGYGYTF. The CDR3 DNA reads TGTGCCACCAGTGACGCGGGGGACAGGGCCGGGTATGGCTACACCTTC.

The chain employs TRBV19 and TRBJ1-1, with a weak D call TRBD1 (5 bases). V was shortened by 6 bases and J by 1 base, with 12 bases between the two germline ends. This CDR3 spans 14 amino acids. Germline CDR1 reads LNHDA; CDR2 reads SQIVND (reference sequence). The CDR3 sequence is CASSMPTGNTEAFF. In DNA form, the CDR3 reads TGTGCCAGTAGCATGCCCACAGGGAACACTGAAGCTTTCTTT.

The V and J genes are TRBV6-5 and TRBJ1-1, with 10 bases identical to TRBD1. This CDR3 is built from 16 residues. J gave up 2 bases and V 2 bases, and 5 bases lay outside the gene matches. Germline V gene data show CDR1 as MNHEY and CDR2 as SVGAGI. The CDR3, as DNA: TGTGCCAGCAGTTACCTCCGGGACAGGGGAAACACTGAAGCTTTCTTT. Its translation is CASSYLRDRGNTEAFF.

J is TRBJ1-3 and V is TRBV14; no firm D call. The V end lost 7 bases, the J end lost 2 bases, and 12 bases lay between the germline ends. The CDR3 sequence is 14 residues long. Germline loops: CDR1 SGHDN, CDR2 FVKESK. CDR3 DNA sequence: TGTGCCAGCAAACCCCCAGGTACTGGAAACACCATATATTTT. It specifies CASKPPGTGNTIYF. Together with reference TRBV14 and TRBJ1-3, the CDR3 gives the full variable domain: EAGVTQFPSHSVIEKGQTVTLRCDPISGHDNLYWYRRVMGKEIKFLLHFVKESKQDESGMPNNRFLAERTGGTYSTLKVQPAELEDSGVYFCASKPPGTGNTIYFGEGSWLTVV.

The chain uses TRBV4-1 and TRBJ2-2, with a tentative D call TRBD2 (5 bases). The germline V gene encodes CDR1 MGHRA and CDR2 YSYEKL. CDR3 length: 15 amino acids. Between the trimmed V and J ends, which lost 1 base and 2 bases, there was a span of 8 bases. CDR3 loop: CASSQVGGNTGELFF. For the CDR3, the DNA is TGCGCCAGCAGCCAAGTAGGAGGTAACACCGGGGAGCTGTTTTTT.

This clone was found once. This chain connects TRBV2 to TRBJ2-3; 11 bases align to TRBD2. The CDR3 runs 16 residues. V was pared by 7 bases and J by 4 bases, with 10 bases of the junction left unmatched. Germline values: CDR1 SNHLY, CDR2 FYNNEI. In nucleotides, the CDR3 is TGTGCCAGCATCATCGGCCAACTAGCGGGAGCAGATACGCAGTATTTT. This translates into CASIIGQLAGADTQYF.

The chain recombines TRBV2 with TRBJ2-1; D gene unclear. The germline V gene encodes CDR1 SNHLY and CDR2 FYNNEI. Trimming shortened V by 8 bases and J by 9 bases, and 14 bases separated the two germline ends. This CDR3 region has 12 residues. The CDR3 protein is CASGRLPGEQFF. The CDR3, as DNA: TGTGCCAGCGGCCGACTCCCCGGTGAGCAGTTCTTC.

V usage is TRBV6-4 and J usage is TRBJ1-2; maybe TRBD1 (5 bases). V gave up 0 bases and J gave up 3 bases, with 11 bases separating them. CDR3 length: 15 amino acids. Germline lookup yields CDR1 MRHNA and CDR2 SNTAGT. The CDR3 here is CASSDSYQGDYGYTF. As DNA, the CDR3 is TGTGCCAGCAGTGACTCGTACCAGGGTGACTATGGCTACACCTTC.

The V gene is TRBV2, the J gene TRBJ2-1; 10 bases map to TRBD2. J was trimmed by 1 base and V by 2 bases; bases with no gene match: 11. Per the germline V gene, CDR1 is SNHLY and CDR2 is FYNNEI. This CDR3 has 19 residues. Here the CDR3 DNA reads TGTGCCAGCAGTGAAAGAGGGGGAACTAGCGGGACGTCCTACAATGAGCAGTTCTTC. Protein product: CASSERGGTSGTSYNEQFF.

In DNA, the CDR3 is TGCGCCAGCTCGGGACTAGCGGGTGACAATGAGCAGTTCTTC. Protein: CASSGLAGDNEQFF. V and J are TRBV5-1 and TRBJ2-1; 12 bases match TRBD2. V gave up 7 bases and J gave up 5 bases; unmatched junction bases: 4. This CDR3 spans 14 amino acids. Germline-derived CDR1 and CDR2 are SGHRS and YFSETQ.

The chain couples TRBV11-3 to TRBJ2-3; D is uncertain. V dropped 5 bases and J dropped 0 bases, with 12 bases sitting between them. Germline V gives CDR1 SGHNT, CDR2 YENEEA. CDR3 size: 15 residues. CDR3 in amino acids: CASSAVSSSTDTQYF. CDR3 DNA: TGTGCCAGCAGCGCCGTTAGCTCTAGCACAGATACGCAGTATTTT.

The chain is built from TRBV18 and TRBJ2-1; TRBD1 aligns across 7 bases. V trimming: 2 bases; J trimming: 4 bases; junction bases outside the gene matches: 5. The CDR3 totals 15 residues. From germline, CDR1 is KGHSH and CDR2 LQKENI. CDR3 DNA: TGTGCCAGCTCACCAAGGACAGGTCATTACAATGAGCAGTTCTTC. Protein: CASSPRTGHYNEQFF.

The gene calls are TRBV7-3 and TRBJ2-3, with D possibly matching TRBD1 (6 bases). Trimming took off 6 bases at V and 0 bases at J, with 7 bases between the two ends. The CDR3 is 13 residues long. Germline V CDR1 and CDR2: SGHTA, FQGTGA. This chain's CDR3 is CASSDRSTDTQYF. The CDR3 DNA reads TGTGCCAGCAGTGACAGGAGCACAGATACGCAGTATTTT.

The gene calls are TRBV7-9 and TRBJ1-2; TRBD1 matches at 7 bases. The junction had 8 bases not matched to a gene; V was cut back by 5 bases and J by 8 bases. The CDR3 runs to 13 residues. Germline V gene sequence: CDR1 SEHNR, CDR2 FQNEAQ (reference sequence). The CDR3 spells CASSPRLGQGYTF. As DNA, the CDR3 is TGTGCCAGCAGCCCCAGGCTGGGACAGGGCTACACCTTC.

V is TRBV6-2 or TRBV6-3 and J is TRBJ1-2; no definite D call. The germline CDR1 and CDR2 sequences are MNHEY and SVGEGT. This CDR3 spans 14 amino acids. Between the trimmed V and J ends, which lost 2 bases and 8 bases, there was a span of 15 bases. CDR3 amino acids: CASSYTLQAGGYTF. CDR3 DNA: TGTGCCAGCAGTTACACCCTCCAGGCTGGGGGCTACACCTTC.

This chain uses TRBV7-7 with TRBJ1-1; D not certain. The CDR3 has 13 residues. Germline lookup yields CDR1 SSHAT and CDR2 FNYEAQ (reference sequence). The V end was cut by 5 bases, the J end by 1 base, with 8 bases between. In nucleotides, the CDR3 is TGTGCCAGCAGCATTACAGAGAACACTGAAGCTTTCTTT. Translation gives CASSITENTEAFF.

The V gene is TRBV7-6, the J gene TRBJ1-3; 9 nucleotides match TRBD1. Germline CDR1 SGHVS, CDR2 FNYEAQ. V lost 5 bases, J lost 5 bases, and 7 bases stayed unmatched. The CDR3 extends over 15 amino acids. CDR3 coding DNA: TGTGCCAGCAGCCGAAGCACAGGGGGCAGAAACACCATATATTTT. As protein: CASSRSTGGRNTIYF.